The 26 T cell receptor beta chains presented below share a single source sample, sequenced in a study of blood T cell repertoires in COVID-19. Sequencing used immunoSEQ multiplex PCR; TCRdb keeps in-frame clones, though not all of them. The sample records approximately 430,000 clones, roughly 85% being singletons. Sequenced sample: peripheral blood. These receptors all come from a woman aged 30 to 39 with active or convalescent COVID-19.

A few counts support this clone. The chain uses TRBV2 and TRBJ1-2; D is unclear. The CDR3 has 12 amino acids. V shed 6 bases and J shed 8 bases, with 13 bases lying between them. The V gene's germline CDR1 is SNHLY and CDR2 FYNNEI. The CDR3, as DNA: TGTGCCAGCAGGAGGACTATCGTGGGCTACACCTTC. This sequence encodes CASRRTIVGYTF.

The chain has TRBV2 and TRBJ2-3; TRBD2 matches 9 bases. Germline assignment: CDR1 SNHLY and CDR2 FYNNEI. Germline trimming cut 6 bases from V and 5 bases from J; bases unmatched to any gene: 9. The CDR3 sequence is 15 residues long. CDR3 DNA sequence: TGTGCCAGCAGACATCCGGGACTAGCAGTAGATACGCAGTATTTT. Translated: CASRHPGLAVDTQYF.

In nucleotides, the CDR3 is TGTGCCAGCAGTGTGGTGGGAGTCGAAGAAGATACGCAGTATTTT. Protein product: CASSVVGVEEDTQYF. The gene calls are TRBV2 and TRBJ2-3; possibly TRBD2 for D (5 bases). Germline V gene data show CDR1 as SNHLY and CDR2 as FYNNEI. The ends were cut back, 4 bases at V and 5 bases at J, with 16 bases in the middle. The CDR3 covers 15 residues.

This sequence joins TRBV29-1 and TRBJ2-3; 8 nucleotides align to TRBD1. Germline CDR1 is SQVTM and CDR2 is ANQGSEA. The V segment lost 7 bases and the J segment 6 bases; nucleotides outside the gene matches: 6. CDR3 length: 12 residues. Here the CDR3 reads CSATGQGDTQYF. The CDR3 DNA reads TGCAGCGCAACAGGACAGGGTGATACGCAGTATTTT.

This clone has just a few counts. This chain links TRBV27 with TRBJ2-2, with 10 nucleotides matching TRBD2. V shed 2 bases and J 0 bases; nucleotides not matched to a gene: 12. This CDR3 spans 20 amino acids. Germline V CDR1 and CDR2: MNHEY, SMNVEV (reference sequence). The DNA of the CDR3 is TGTGCCAGCAGTTTAAAGGGCGCTAGCGGGGGAAAGACGAACACCGGGGAGCTGTTTTTT. Protein sequence: CASSLKGASGGKTNTGELFF.

The chain is built from TRBV4-1 and TRBJ2-1, with 9 bases matching TRBD2. The CDR3 has 19 residues. Per germline, CDR1 MGHRA and CDR2 YSYEKL. With 1 base clipped from V and 8 bases from J, the junction kept 18 bases outside the gene matches. CDR3 amino acids: CASSQGVGASGVSWYEQFF. CDR3 nucleotides: TGCGCCAGCAGCCAAGGGGTTGGGGCTAGCGGGGTAAGTTGGTATGAGCAGTTCTTC.

V usage is TRBV5-1 and J usage is TRBJ1-3, with D possibly TRBD1 on 6 matching bases. The length of the CDR3 is 16 residues. The V and J ends lost 0 bases and 3 bases respectively, with 13 bases between them. In germline, CDR1 is SGHRS, CDR2 YFSETQ. DNA for the CDR3: TGCGCCAGCAGCTTGGCTGGGGGGGCGAATGGAAACACCATATATTTT. Translating it yields CASSLAGGANGNTIYF.

CDR3 region: CASSESVGTQYF. Here the CDR3 DNA reads TGTGCCAGCAGTGAGTCGGTCGGGACCCAGTACTTC. The genes are TRBV2 and TRBJ2-5; D call uncertain. Germline V gene data show CDR1 as SNHLY and CDR2 as FYNNEI. The length of the CDR3 is 12 residues. V was pared by 3 bases and J by 7 bases, with 9 bases between.

This chain connects TRBV15 to TRBJ1-1, with 9 bases aligning to TRBD1. Trimming took 5 bases from V and 3 from J; bases not matched to a gene: 10. This CDR3 has 16 amino acids. Germline assignment: CDR1 LNHNV and CDR2 YYDKDF (reference sequence). CDR3 sequence (DNA): TGTGCCACCAGCTCCCTTCGGGACAGGGAGCACACTGAAGCTTTCTTT. Amino acids: CATSSLRDREHTEAFF.

The V gene is TRBV5-1, the J gene TRBJ1-2; TRBD1 might be the D (5 bases). V lost 1 base to trimming and J lost 2 bases, with 15 bases between them. The CDR3 covers 16 residues. Germline V gene data show CDR1 as SGHRS and CDR2 as YFSETQ. The CDR3 sequence is CASSLSGGAGNYGYTF. The CDR3 bases are TGCGCCAGCAGCTTGAGTGGAGGGGCGGGAAACTATGGCTACACCTTC.

The chain couples TRBV7-9 to TRBJ2-3; 11 positions agree with TRBD2. Trimming took 5 bases from V and 7 from J; bases not matched to a gene: 14. The CDR3 is 17 residues long. In germline, CDR1 is SEHNR, CDR2 FQNEAQ (reference sequence). CDR3 bases: TGTGCCAGCAGCCGACCGGGACTAGCGGCTCGGGGGTATACGCAGTATTTT. Protein: CASSRPGLAARGYTQYF. The entire variable domain, with the rest obtained from reference TRBV7-9 and TRBJ2-3, is as follows: DTGVSQNPRHKITKRGQNVTFRCDPISEHNRLYWYRQTLGQGPEFLTYFQNEAQLEKSRLLSDRFSAERPKGSFSTLEIQRTEQGDSAMYLCASSRPGLAARGYTQYFGPGTRLTVL.

The chain employs TRBV5-1 and TRBJ2-7; D not certain. V lost 2 bases and J lost 0, with 9 bases in between. This CDR3 contains 14 residues. The germline CDR1 and CDR2 sequences are SGHRS and YFSETQ. The chain's CDR3 is CASSFESDSYEQYF. The CDR3 nucleotides read TGCGCCAGCAGCTTCGAAAGCGACTCCTACGAGCAGTACTTC.

The V call is TRBV5-1, the J call TRBJ2-3; maybe TRBD2 (5 bases). CDR1 and CDR2 from the germline V gene are SGHRS and YFSETQ. V dropped 0 bases and J dropped 2 bases, with 13 bases sitting between them. This CDR3 comprises 16 residues. The CDR3 loop is CASSLDTDYHTDTQYF. CDR3 sequence (DNA): TGCGCCAGCAGCTTGGATACCGACTACCACACAGATACGCAGTATTTT.

The gene calls are TRBV5-6 and TRBJ1-5, with D hard to call. Germline CDR1 SGHDT, CDR2 YYEEEE. V was pared by 0 bases and J by 1 base, with 5 bases between. The CDR3 consists of 14 residues. The chain's CDR3 is CASSLARSNQPQHF. The CDR3 DNA is TGTGCCAGCAGCTTGGCCCGGAGCAATCAGCCCCAGCATTTT. The complete variable domain, with remaining parts taken from reference TRBV5-6 and TRBJ1-5, reads DAGVTQSPTHLIKTRGQQVTLRCSPKSGHDTVSWYQQALGQGPQFIFQYYEEEERQRGNFPDRFSGHQFPNYSSELNVNALLLGDSALYLCASSLARSNQPQHFGDGTRLSIL.

The chain combines TRBV19 with TRBJ1-5, with D hard to call. The CDR3 covers 14 residues. Trimming stripped 6 bases from V and 0 bases from J, with 9 bases between. Germline loops: CDR1 LNHDA, CDR2 SQIVND (reference sequence). CDR3 amino acids: CASSSTDSNQPQHF. CDR3 bases: TGTGCCAGTAGCTCTACAGATAGCAATCAGCCCCAGCATTTT.

The chain carries TRBV2 and TRBJ1-5; D is possibly TRBD1 (5 bases). Germline assignment: CDR1 SNHLY and CDR2 FYNNEI. With 4 bases removed from V and 2 bases from J, the gap between germline ends came to 12 bases. The CDR3 contains 15 residues. The CDR3 coding sequence is TGTGCCAGCAGTGGAGACAGCGCGGGCAATCAGCCCCAGCATTTT. Protein: CASSGDSAGNQPQHF.

The chain employs TRBV6-5 and TRBJ1-3; the D gene is possibly TRBD1 (6 bases). The CDR3 runs to 13 residues. Per the germline V gene, CDR1 is MNHEY and CDR2 is SVGAGI. Between the trimmed V and J ends, which lost 7 bases and 3 bases, there was a span of 10 bases. CDR3 protein: CASTHRDGNTIYF. For the CDR3, the DNA is TGTGCCAGCACCCACAGGGATGGAAACACCATATATTTT.

This rearrangement joins TRBV6-5 to TRBJ1-1; TRBD1 matches at 10 bases. CDR1 and CDR2 from the germline V gene are MNHEY and SVGAGI. The CDR3 consists of 12 residues. V dropped 8 bases and J dropped 6; count of bases not matched to a gene: 3. This chain's CDR3 is CASRQGASEAFF. In nucleotides, the CDR3 is TGTGCCAGCCGACAGGGGGCTTCTGAAGCTTTCTTT.

This clone was observed a few times. The rearrangement joins TRBV6-4 to TRBJ2-1; TRBD2 is a possible D gene (7 bases). This CDR3 is 15 amino acids long. Per the germline V gene, CDR1 is MRHNA and CDR2 is SNTAGT. Trimming pared 0 bases from V and 3 bases from J, leaving 9 bases between. CDR3 loop: CASSDSRGGYNEQFF. The CDR3 DNA is TGTGCCAGCAGTGACTCGAGGGGGGGCTACAATGAGCAGTTCTTC.

This clone was seen once. This sequence joins TRBV18 and TRBJ2-7; D unclear. Germline CDR1 KGHSH, CDR2 LQKENI. The CDR3 consists of 14 residues. Trimming removed 1 base from V and 2 bases from J, with 9 bases in between. The CDR3 bases are TGTGCCAGCTCACCACGCGAGGAAACCTACGAGCAGTACTTC. Encoded protein: CASSPREETYEQYF.

The CDR3 sequence is CASSMERVGGYTF. CDR3 bases: TGTGCCAGTAGTATGGAGAGGGTTGGTGGCTACACCTTC. This chain uses TRBV19 with TRBJ1-2; D is unresolved. V lost 3 bases, J lost 7 bases, and 12 bases lay in between. In germline, CDR1 is LNHDA, CDR2 SQIVND (reference sequence). The CDR3 extends over 13 amino acids.

V is TRBV2 and J is TRBJ1-4, with 7 nucleotides matching TRBD1. CDR1 is SNHLY, CDR2 FYNNEI, per germline. The V gene end was trimmed by 6 bases and the J gene end by 8 bases; junction bases not matched to a gene: 12. This CDR3 is built from 15 residues. The DNA for the CDR3 is TGTGCCAGCAGAGCCCAGACAGGGCTCAAGGAAAAACTGTTTTTT. This sequence encodes CASRAQTGLKEKLFF.

This sequence joins TRBV20-1 and TRBJ2-7; unclear D gene. Trimming shortened V by 4 bases and J by 3 bases, and 7 bases separated the two germline ends. From germline, CDR1 is DFQATT and CDR2 SNEGSKA (reference sequence). The CDR3 has 11 residues. CDR3 coding DNA: TGCAGTGCTACTAAGAGCTACGAGCAGTACTTC. It codes for CSATKSYEQYF.

The gene calls are TRBV28 and TRBJ2-1, with a tentative D call TRBD2 (6 bases). This CDR3 has 17 residues. The ends were cut back, 6 bases at V and 6 bases at J, with 24 bases in the middle. Germline V gene sequence: CDR1 MDHEN, CDR2 SYDVKM. The chain's CDR3 is CASRPPHTGDASNEQFF. The DNA of the CDR3 is TGTGCCAGCAGACCTCCTCATACGGGGGACGCCTCCAATGAGCAGTTCTTC.

The rearrangement links TRBV6-5 to TRBJ2-1, with 9 bases lining up with TRBD2. V shed 6 bases, J shed 9 bases, and the junction held 12 bases outside the gene matches. Germline values: CDR1 MNHEY, CDR2 SVGAGI. The CDR3 totals 15 residues. CDR3 loop: CASRLAGEGRVEQFF. In DNA, the CDR3 is TGTGCCAGCAGATTAGCGGGAGAGGGGAGGGTTGAGCAGTTCTTC.

The chain links TRBV12-3 or TRBV12-4 to TRBJ2-5; D uncertain. The CDR3 is 13 amino acids. The V end lost 6 bases, the J end lost 5 bases, and 13 bases lay between the germline ends. The CDR3 loop reads CASSTLTRETQYF. CDR3 nucleotide sequence: TGTGCCAGCAGCACCCTAACGAGGGAGACCCAGTACTTC.